The 25 T cell receptor beta chains below come from one sample, sequenced in a study of cytomegalovirus exposure and HLA in healthy donors. PCR involved 60 Vbeta and 13 Jbeta primers. Libraries were prepared by immunoSEQ multiplex PCR; TCRdb keeps only in-frame clonotypes and omits some of them. This table holds 210,000 or so clones, almost 85% found once. The sequencing input was PBMCs. The receptor source for this set is a woman aged 35 to 49 in good health and CMV-seronegative.

This chain connects TRBV14 to TRBJ1-5; 11 bases are a match to TRBD1. This CDR3 region has 18 residues. Trimming took 5 bases from V and 2 from J; bases not matched to a gene: 11. In germline, CDR1 is SGHDN, CDR2 FVKESK. The CDR3 sequence is CASSGPGTGGKGNQPQHF. The CDR3 nucleotides are TGTGCCAGCAGCGGTCCCGGGACAGGGGGGAAGGGCAATCAGCCCCAGCATTTT.

This sequence joins TRBV30 and TRBJ2-1; TRBD2 matches 10 bases. J lost 9 bases, V lost 4 bases, and 3 bases had no gene match. The CDR3 totals 12 residues. CDR1 and CDR2 from the germline V gene are GTSNPN and SVGIG (reference sequence). This CDR3 is CAWKAGGLEQFF. The DNA for the CDR3 is TGTGCCTGGAAAGCGGGGGGGCTTGAGCAGTTCTTC.

The chain combines TRBV12-5 with TRBJ2-5, with 7 bases identical to TRBD2. The CDR3 spans 17 residues. The germline V gene has CDR1 LGHNT and CDR2 FRNRAP. V gave up 2 bases and J gave up 5 bases; unmatched junction bases: 14. The DNA for the CDR3 is TGTGCTAGTGGTTTGCCCCCCGGGGGGAGGGGACGGGAGACCCAGTACTTC. This gives the protein CASGLPPGGRGRETQYF.

The chain has TRBV10-2 and TRBJ2-2; D is possibly TRBD1 (6 bases). CDR1 is WSHSY and CDR2 is SAAADI in the germline V gene. Trimming removed 8 bases from V and 2 bases from J, with 12 bases in between. CDR3 length: 14 residues. CDR3 DNA sequence: TGCGCCAGCGCCGACAGGCGAAACACCGGGGAGCTGTTTTTT. Its translation is CASADRRNTGELFF.

This clone has only one observation. This rearrangement joins TRBV5-1 to TRBJ2-3, with 9 bases fitting TRBD2. V was clipped by 2 bases and J by 2 bases; unmatched bases: 12. Germline loops: CDR1 SGHRS, CDR2 YFSETQ. The CDR3 extends over 18 amino acids. DNA of the CDR3: TGCGCCAGCAGCTTCAGTATTGGCGGGGGGGCCTTCACAGATACGCAGTATTTT. As protein: CASSFSIGGGAFTDTQYF.

The V and J genes are TRBV10-3 and TRBJ2-7, with 8 bases identical to TRBD1. CDR1 and CDR2 (germline): ENHRY, SYGVKD. CDR3 length: 13 amino acids. The V gene end was trimmed by 7 bases and the J gene end by 6 bases; junction bases not matched to a gene: 8. CDR3 nucleotides: TGTGCCATCACCCCCGGACAGGGCGCCGAGCAGTACTTC. Protein: CAITPGQGAEQYF.

Comment on this clone: Distinct nucleotide sequences in the sample also encode this CDR3. The CDR3 coding sequence is TGTGCCAGCAGCTTAGAGGGGGACACTGAAGCTTTCTTT. Protein sequence: CASSLEGDTEAFF. The chain employs TRBV7-9 and TRBJ1-1, with D maybe TRBD1 (6 bases). Trimming shortened V by 1 base and J by 3 bases, and 6 bases separated the two germline ends. Germline V gene sequence: CDR1 SEHNR, CDR2 FQNEAQ (reference sequence). CDR3 length: 13 residues.

This clone has a single count. V gene TRBV18 combines with J gene TRBJ1-4; D remains unclear. The CDR3 covers 14 residues. In germline, CDR1 is KGHSH, CDR2 LQKENI. The V and J ends lost 3 bases and 4 bases respectively, with 9 bases between them. CDR3: CASSPVGVNEKLFF. The CDR3 region has the DNA TGTGCCAGCTCACCGGTCGGGGTTAATGAAAAACTGTTTTTT.

J is TRBJ2-5 and V is TRBV27; 11 positions agree with TRBD2. Matching the DNA end better, TRBJ2-7 makes the J call doubtful. Germline lookup yields CDR1 MNHEY and CDR2 SMNVEV (reference sequence). The CDR3 length is 15 residues. The CDR3 protein is CASSLAGGRSYEQYF. Here the CDR3 DNA reads TGTGCCAGCAGTCTAGCGGGGGGTAGGTCCTACGAGCAGTACTTC.

The V call is TRBV28, the J call TRBJ1-4; D is ambiguous. V lost 5 bases and J lost 16, with 26 bases in between. Germline CDR1 MDHEN, CDR2 SYDVKM. There are 15 residues in the CDR3. The CDR3 coding sequence is TGTGCCAGCAGTGTGTCCGGACTAGCGGCGAGGGAATGGTTTTTT. Protein sequence: CASSVSGLAAREWFF.

The CDR3 loop is CASSQEPPPGSGYTF. The DNA of the CDR3 is TGCGCCAGCAGCCAAGAACCCCCCCCGGGTAGTGGCTACACCTTC. The chain carries TRBV4-3 and TRBJ1-2; D ambiguous. The V gene's germline CDR1 is LGHNA and CDR2 YSLEER. Trimming took off 0 bases at V and 7 bases at J, with 15 bases between the two ends. The CDR3 extends over 15 amino acids.

The chain joins TRBV13 to TRBJ2-5; TRBD2 agrees at 12 bases. V dropped 4 bases and J dropped 3; count of bases not matched to a gene: 3. CDR3 length: 15 residues. Germline CDR1 and CDR2: PRHDT and FYEKMQ (reference sequence). CDR3 amino acids: CASSSRLAGEETQYF. For the CDR3, the DNA is TGTGCCAGCAGCTCGAGACTAGCGGGGGAAGAGACCCAGTACTTC. Based on the CDR3 plus reference TRBV13 and TRBJ2-5, the full variable domain is AAGVIQSPRHLIKEKRETATLKCYPIPRHDTVYWYQQGPGQDPQFLISFYEKMQSDKGSIPDRFSAQQFSDYHSELNMSSLELGDSALYFCASSSRLAGEETQYFGPGTRLLVL.

The CDR3 loop is CASSSTSGGIAYEQYF. The CDR3 DNA reads as TGTGCCAGCAGCTCAACTAGCGGGGGGATAGCCTACGAGCAGTACTTC. The genes are TRBV13 and TRBJ2-7, with 12 bases identical to TRBD2. CDR1 and CDR2 (germline): PRHDT, FYEKMQ (reference sequence). V was pared by 4 bases and J by 2 bases, with 6 bases of the junction left unmatched. The CDR3 totals 16 residues.

The chain employs TRBV9 and TRBJ2-2; D is unresolved. The V and J ends lost 4 bases and 9 bases respectively, with 16 bases between them. Germline V gene lookup returns CDR1 SGDLS and CDR2 YYNGEE. The CDR3 extends over 14 amino acids. The chain's CDR3 is CASSPLVLPRELFF. The CDR3 region has the DNA TGTGCCAGCAGCCCCCTCGTGCTGCCTAGGGAGCTGTTTTTT.

This chain links TRBV5-8 with TRBJ2-3; D is perhaps TRBD1 (5 bases). The CDR3 loop spans 14 amino acids. Between the trimmed V and J ends, which lost 3 bases and 3 bases, there was a span of 11 bases. Looked up from germline, CDR1 is SGHTS and CDR2 is YDEGEE. The CDR3 region is CASSSQPGTDTQYF. CDR3 coding DNA: TGTGCCAGCAGCTCTCAACCAGGGACAGATACGCAGTATTTT.

The CDR3 nucleotides are TGTGCCAGCGCGCCGGAGGGATCTGGAAACACCATATATTTT. This encodes CASAPEGSGNTIYF. This chain uses TRBV27 with TRBJ1-3; no clear D gene. Germline lookup yields CDR1 MNHEY and CDR2 SMNVEV (reference sequence). This CDR3 comprises 14 residues. V gave up 8 bases and J gave up 1 base, with 12 bases separating them.

The V and J genes are TRBV2 and TRBJ2-2; D unresolved. CDR1 and CDR2 from the germline V gene are SNHLY and FYNNEI. V gave up 7 bases and J gave up 1 base, with 10 bases separating them. CDR3 length: 14 residues. CDR3 bases: TGTGCCAGCATTCGACTTAGGAACACCGGGGAGCTGTTTTTT. Its protein is CASIRLRNTGELFF.

In its sample, this clone was seen a few times. This chain joins TRBV6-6 and TRBJ1-1; no reliable D call. The V end was cut by 6 bases, the J end by 0 bases, with 11 bases between. There are 14 residues in the CDR3. Germline CDR1 MNHNY, CDR2 SVGAGI (reference sequence). Here the CDR3 reads CASRVGPMNTEAFF. CDR3 in DNA: TGTGCCAGCAGGGTTGGGCCCATGAACACTGAAGCTTTCTTT.

The rearrangement joins TRBV7-6 to TRBJ2-3; 10 bases align to TRBD2. After removal of 2 bases from V and 2 bases from J, the junction contained 4 bases not matched to a gene. CDR1 and CDR2 (germline): SGHVS, FNYEAQ. This CDR3 has 16 amino acids. CDR3 sequence reads: CASSLLAGGSTDTQYF. CDR3 in DNA: TGTGCCAGCAGCTTATTAGCGGGGGGATCCACAGATACGCAGTATTTT.

This rearrangement joins TRBV7-2 to TRBJ1-4, with 7 bases identical to TRBD1. The V and J ends lost 4 bases and 2 bases, in that order; junction bases with no gene match: 4. The CDR3 loop spans 15 amino acids. Germline V CDR1 and CDR2: SGHTA, FQGNSA. Here the CDR3 reads CASSSQGVTNEKLFF. The DNA for the CDR3 is TGTGCCAGCAGCTCCCAGGGGGTTACTAATGAAAAACTGTTTTTT.

The gene calls are TRBV5-4 and TRBJ2-2, with a tentative D call TRBD2 (6 bases). This CDR3 spans 16 amino acids. The germline CDR1 and CDR2 sequences are SGHNT and YYREEE (reference sequence). Trimming removed 2 bases at V and 4 bases at J, with 15 bases between. In DNA, the CDR3 is TGTGCCAGCAGCTTTTTCGGGGGACCTGGCACCGGGGAGCTGTTTTTT. It codes for CASSFFGGPGTGELFF.

V usage is TRBV5-8 and J usage is TRBJ1-2, with a possible D match to TRBD1 (6 bases). The CDR3 covers 13 residues. Germline V lookup: CDR1 SGHTS, CDR2 YDEGEE. V shed 2 bases and J shed 4 bases, with 9 bases lying between them. In DNA, the CDR3 is TGTGCCAGCAGCTTATCAGGGGCCTATGGCTACACCTTC. Translation gives CASSLSGAYGYTF.

This rearrangement joins TRBV6-1 to TRBJ2-3; 16 bases fit TRBD2. There are 18 residues in the CDR3. In germline, CDR1 is MNHNS, CDR2 SASEGT. V lost 4 bases and J lost 3; bases outside the gene matches: 7. The CDR3 sequence: CASSVPGLAGGQTDTQYF. The DNA of the CDR3 is TGTGCCAGCAGTGTCCCGGGACTAGCGGGGGGGCAGACAGATACGCAGTATTTT.

V gene TRBV7-8 combines with J gene TRBJ1-1, with D perhaps matching TRBD1 (5 bases). Germline lookup yields CDR1 SGHVS and CDR2 FQNEAQ. This CDR3 is built from 16 residues. V was cut by 5 bases and J by 6 bases, with 22 bases left in between. CDR3 DNA sequence: TGTGCCAGCAGCCTACGGGGGGGTGTAGGGTCCGCTGAAGCTTTCTTT. It specifies CASSLRGGVGSAEAFF.

The chain joins TRBV29-1 to TRBJ1-2; D unresolved. The CDR3 sequence is 13 residues long. Between the trimmed V and J ends, which lost 6 bases and 3 bases, there was a span of 14 bases. Germline assignment: CDR1 SQVTM and CDR2 ANQGSEA. The DNA for the CDR3 is TGCAGCGTCCCGAGGGAGAGTGACTATGGCTACACCTTC. Protein: CSVPRESDYGYTF. The full variable domain, with the rest looked up from reference TRBV29-1 and TRBJ1-2, is SAVISQKPSRDICQRGTSLTIQCQVDSQVTMMFWYRQQPGQSLTLIATANQGSEATYESGFVIDKFPISRPNLTFSTLTVSNMSPEDSSIYLCSVPRESDYGYTFGSGTRLTVV.